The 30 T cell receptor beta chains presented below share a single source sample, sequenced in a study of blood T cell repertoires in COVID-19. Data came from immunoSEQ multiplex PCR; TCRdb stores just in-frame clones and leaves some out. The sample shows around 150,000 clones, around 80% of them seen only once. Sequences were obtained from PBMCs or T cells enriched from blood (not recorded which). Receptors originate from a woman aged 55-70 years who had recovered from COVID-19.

In DNA, the CDR3 is TGTGCCAGCAGCTTAGGTCTTCCGGGACAGGGGGAAAAACTGTTTTTT. This gives the protein CASSLGLPGQGEKLFF. This chain joins TRBV7-8 and TRBJ1-4, with TRBD1 identical over 10 bases. This CDR3 spans 16 amino acids. Germline CDR1 is SGHVS and CDR2 is FQNEAQ. V was clipped by 1 base and J by 8 bases; unmatched bases: 7.

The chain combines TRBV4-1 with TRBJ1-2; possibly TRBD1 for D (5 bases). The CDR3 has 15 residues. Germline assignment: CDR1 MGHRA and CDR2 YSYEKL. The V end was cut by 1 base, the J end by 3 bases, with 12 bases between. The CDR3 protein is CASSQVEGSDYGYTF. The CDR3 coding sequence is TGCGCCAGCAGCCAAGTGGAGGGGTCGGACTATGGCTACACCTTC.

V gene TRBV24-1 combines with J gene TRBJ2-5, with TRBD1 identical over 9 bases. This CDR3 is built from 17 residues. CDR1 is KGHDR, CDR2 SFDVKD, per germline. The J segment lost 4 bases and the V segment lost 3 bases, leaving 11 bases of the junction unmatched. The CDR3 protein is CATSDLPGTGSRETQYF. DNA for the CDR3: TGTGCCACCAGTGATCTACCCGGGACAGGGAGCAGAGAGACCCAGTACTTC.

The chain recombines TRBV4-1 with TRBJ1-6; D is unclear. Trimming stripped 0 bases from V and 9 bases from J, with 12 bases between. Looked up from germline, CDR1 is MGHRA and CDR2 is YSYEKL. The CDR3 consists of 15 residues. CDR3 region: CASSQDPGNPSPLHF. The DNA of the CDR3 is TGCGCCAGCAGCCAAGATCCTGGCAATCCTTCACCCCTCCACTTT.

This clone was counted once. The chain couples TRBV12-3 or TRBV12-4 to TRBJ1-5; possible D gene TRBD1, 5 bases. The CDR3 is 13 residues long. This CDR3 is CAIGGGENQPQHF. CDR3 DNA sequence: TGTGCGATAGGCGGGGGGGAAAATCAGCCCCAGCATTTT.

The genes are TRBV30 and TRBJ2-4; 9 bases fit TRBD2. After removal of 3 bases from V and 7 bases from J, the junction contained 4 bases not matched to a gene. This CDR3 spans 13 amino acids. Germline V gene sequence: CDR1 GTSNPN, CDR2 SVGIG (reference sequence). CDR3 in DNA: TGTGCCTGGAGGGAGCGGGGGGCTAACATTCAGTACTTC. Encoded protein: CAWRERGANIQYF. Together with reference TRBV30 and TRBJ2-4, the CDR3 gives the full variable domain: SQTIHQWPATLVQPVGSPLSLECTVEGTSNPNLYWYRQAAGRGLQLLFYSVGIGQISSEVPQNLSASRPQDRQFILSSKKLLLSDSGFYLCAWRERGANIQYFGAGTRLSVL.

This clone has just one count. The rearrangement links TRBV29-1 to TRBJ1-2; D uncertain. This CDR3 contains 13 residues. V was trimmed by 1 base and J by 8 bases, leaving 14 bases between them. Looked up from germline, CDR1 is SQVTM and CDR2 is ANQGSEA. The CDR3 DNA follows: TGCAGCGTTGAAGCTTCTGGAGAGGTCGGCTACACCTTC. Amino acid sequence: CSVEASGEVGYTF.

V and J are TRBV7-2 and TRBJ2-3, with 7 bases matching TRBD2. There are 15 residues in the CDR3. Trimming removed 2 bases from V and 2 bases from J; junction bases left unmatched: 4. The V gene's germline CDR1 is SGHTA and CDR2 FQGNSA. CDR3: CASSLPAGTTDTQYF. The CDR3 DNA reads TGTGCCAGCAGCTTACCAGCGGGGACCACAGATACGCAGTATTTT.

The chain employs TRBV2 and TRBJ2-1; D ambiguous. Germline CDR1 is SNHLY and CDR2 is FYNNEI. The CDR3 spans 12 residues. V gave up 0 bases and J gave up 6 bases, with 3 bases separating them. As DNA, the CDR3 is TGTGCCAGCAGTGAAGCCAGCAATGAGCAGTTCTTC. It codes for CASSEASNEQFF.

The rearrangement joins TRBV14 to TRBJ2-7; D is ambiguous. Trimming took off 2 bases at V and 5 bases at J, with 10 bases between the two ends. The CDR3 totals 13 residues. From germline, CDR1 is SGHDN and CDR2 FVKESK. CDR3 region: CASSQRLGDEQYF. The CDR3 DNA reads TGTGCCAGCAGCCAAAGACTCGGAGACGAGCAGTACTTC. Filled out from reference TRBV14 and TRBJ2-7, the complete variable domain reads EAGVTQFPSHSVIEKGQTVTLRCDPISGHDNLYWYRRVMGKEIKFLLHFVKESKQDESGMPNNRFLAERTGGTYSTLKVQPAELEDSGVYFCASSQRLGDEQYFGPGTRLTVT.

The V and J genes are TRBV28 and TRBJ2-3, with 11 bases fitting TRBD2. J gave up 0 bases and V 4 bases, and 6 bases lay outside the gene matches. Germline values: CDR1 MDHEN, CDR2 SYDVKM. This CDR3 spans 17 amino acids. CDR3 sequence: CASSSLAGGSSTDTQYF. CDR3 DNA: TGTGCCAGCAGTTCGCTAGCGGGGGGTTCTAGCACAGATACGCAGTATTTT. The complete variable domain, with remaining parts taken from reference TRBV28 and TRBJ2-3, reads DVKVTQSSRYLVKRTGEKVFLECVQDMDHENMFWYRQDPGLGLRLIYFSYDVKMKEKGDIPEGYSVSREKKERFSLILESASTNQTSMYLCASSSLAGGSSTDTQYFGPGTRLTVL.

CDR3 nucleotides: TGTGCCAGCAGCTTCTCGAGAGACTACGAGCAGTACTTC. This codes for CASSFSRDYEQYF. V is TRBV5-8 and J is TRBJ2-7; D is unresolved. The CDR3 consists of 13 residues. The V gene's germline CDR1 is SGHTS and CDR2 YDEGEE. Trimming pared 2 bases from V and 3 bases from J, leaving 9 bases between.

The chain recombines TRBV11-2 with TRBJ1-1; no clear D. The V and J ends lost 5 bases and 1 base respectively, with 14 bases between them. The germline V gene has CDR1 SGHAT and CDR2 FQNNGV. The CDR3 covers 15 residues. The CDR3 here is CASSPGSTGNTEAFF. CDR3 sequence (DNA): TGTGCCAGCAGCCCGGGGTCCACGGGGAACACTGAAGCTTTCTTT.

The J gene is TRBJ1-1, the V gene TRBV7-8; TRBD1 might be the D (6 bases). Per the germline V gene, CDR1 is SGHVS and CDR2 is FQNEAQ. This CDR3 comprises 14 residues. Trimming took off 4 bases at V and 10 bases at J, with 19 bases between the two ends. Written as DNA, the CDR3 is TGTGCCAGCAGCTCATTATCCGGGACACTTACAGCTTTCTTT. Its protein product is CASSSLSGTLTAFF.

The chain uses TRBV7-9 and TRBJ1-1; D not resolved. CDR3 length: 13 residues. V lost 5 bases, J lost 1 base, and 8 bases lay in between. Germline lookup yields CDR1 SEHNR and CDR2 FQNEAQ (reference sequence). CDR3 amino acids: CASSRNTNTEAFF. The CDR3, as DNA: TGTGCCAGCAGCCGTAACACGAACACTGAAGCTTTCTTT.

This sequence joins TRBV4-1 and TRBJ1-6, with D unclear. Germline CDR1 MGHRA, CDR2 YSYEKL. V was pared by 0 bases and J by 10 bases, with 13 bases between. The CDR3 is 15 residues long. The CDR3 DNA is TGCGCCAGCAGCCAAGATAGTGTTTTGCGATCACCCCTCCACTTT. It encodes CASSQDSVLRSPLHF.

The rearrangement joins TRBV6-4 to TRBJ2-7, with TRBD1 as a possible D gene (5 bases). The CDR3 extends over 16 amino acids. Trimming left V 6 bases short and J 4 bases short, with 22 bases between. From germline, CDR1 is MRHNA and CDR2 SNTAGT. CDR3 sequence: CASRETVPRAGYEQYF. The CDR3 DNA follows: TGTGCCAGCAGAGAGACAGTCCCCAGGGCTGGATACGAGCAGTACTTC.

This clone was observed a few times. Here the CDR3 reads CASSLGAGGGDEQFF. The CDR3 DNA reads as TGTGCCAGCAGCTTAGGAGCGGGGGGCGGGGATGAGCAGTTCTTC. The rearrangement links TRBV7-8 to TRBJ2-1; 9 bases align to TRBD2. After removal of 1 base from V and 8 bases from J, the junction contained 6 bases not matched to a gene. Germline V gene sequence: CDR1 SGHVS, CDR2 FQNEAQ. The CDR3 consists of 15 residues.

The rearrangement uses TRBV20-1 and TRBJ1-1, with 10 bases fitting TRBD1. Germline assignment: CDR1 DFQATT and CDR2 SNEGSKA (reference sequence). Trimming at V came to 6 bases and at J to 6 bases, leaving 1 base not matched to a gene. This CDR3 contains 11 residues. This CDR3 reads CSAGQGAEAFF. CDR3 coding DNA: TGCAGTGCAGGACAGGGGGCTGAAGCTTTCTTT.

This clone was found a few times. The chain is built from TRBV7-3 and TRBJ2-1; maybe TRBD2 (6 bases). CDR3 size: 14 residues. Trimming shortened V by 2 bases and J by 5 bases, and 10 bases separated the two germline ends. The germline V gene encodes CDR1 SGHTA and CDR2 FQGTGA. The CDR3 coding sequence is TGTGCCAGCAGCTTATTCGGGGGAGACAATGAGCAGTTCTTC. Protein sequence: CASSLFGGDNEQFF.

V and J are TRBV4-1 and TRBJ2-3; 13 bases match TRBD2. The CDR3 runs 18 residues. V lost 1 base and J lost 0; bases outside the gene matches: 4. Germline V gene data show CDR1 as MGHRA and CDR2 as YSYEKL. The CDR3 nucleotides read TGCGCCAGCAGCCAAGTCGGGACTAGCGGGGTTAGCACAGATACGCAGTATTTT. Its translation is CASSQVGTSGVSTDTQYF.

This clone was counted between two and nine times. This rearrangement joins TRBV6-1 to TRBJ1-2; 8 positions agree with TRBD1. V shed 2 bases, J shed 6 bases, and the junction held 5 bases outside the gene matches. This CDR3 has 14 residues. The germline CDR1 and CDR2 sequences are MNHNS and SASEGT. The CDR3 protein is CASSERTTGDGYTF. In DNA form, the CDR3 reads TGTGCCAGCAGTGAACGTACGACAGGGGATGGCTACACCTTC.

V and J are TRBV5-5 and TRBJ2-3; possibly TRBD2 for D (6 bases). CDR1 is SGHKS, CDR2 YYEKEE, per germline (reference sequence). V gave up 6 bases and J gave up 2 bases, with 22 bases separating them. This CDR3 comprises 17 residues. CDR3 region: CASILSWGDSSTDTQYF. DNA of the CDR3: TGTGCCAGCATCCTGTCTTGGGGGGACTCCTCCACAGATACGCAGTATTTT.

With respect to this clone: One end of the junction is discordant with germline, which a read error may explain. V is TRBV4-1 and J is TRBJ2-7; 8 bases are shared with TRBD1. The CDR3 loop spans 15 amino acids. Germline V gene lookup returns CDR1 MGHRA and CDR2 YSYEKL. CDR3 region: CASRQLSTGAYEQYF. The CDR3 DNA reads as TGCGCCAGCCGCCAGTTATCGACAGGGGCCTACGAGCAGTACTTC.

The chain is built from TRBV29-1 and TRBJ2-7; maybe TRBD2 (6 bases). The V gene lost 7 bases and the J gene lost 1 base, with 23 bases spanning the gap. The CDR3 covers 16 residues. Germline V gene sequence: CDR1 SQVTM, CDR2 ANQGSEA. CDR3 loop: CSDSLGQTGGSYEQYF. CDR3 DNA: TGCAGCGACTCATTAGGCCAGACCGGAGGGTCCTACGAGCAGTACTTC.

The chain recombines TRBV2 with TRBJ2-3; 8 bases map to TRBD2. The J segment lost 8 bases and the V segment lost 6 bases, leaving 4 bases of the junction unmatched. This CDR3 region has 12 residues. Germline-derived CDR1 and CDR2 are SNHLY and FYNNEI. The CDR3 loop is CASRVAGTTQYF. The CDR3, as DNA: TGTGCCAGCAGAGTAGCGGGAACTACGCAGTATTTT.

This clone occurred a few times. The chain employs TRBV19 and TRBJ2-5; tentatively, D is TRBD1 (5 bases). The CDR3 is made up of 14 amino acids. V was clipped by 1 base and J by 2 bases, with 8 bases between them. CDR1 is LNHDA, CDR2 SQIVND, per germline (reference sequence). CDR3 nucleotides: TGTGCCAGTAGTATAGGGGGCCAGCAAGAGACCCAGTACTTC. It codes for CASSIGGQQETQYF.

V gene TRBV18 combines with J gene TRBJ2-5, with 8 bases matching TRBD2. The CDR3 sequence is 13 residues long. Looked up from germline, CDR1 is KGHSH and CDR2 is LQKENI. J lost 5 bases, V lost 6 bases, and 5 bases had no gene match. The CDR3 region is CASSFSGTETQYF. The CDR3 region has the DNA TGTGCCAGCTCCTTTAGCGGGACGGAGACCCAGTACTTC.

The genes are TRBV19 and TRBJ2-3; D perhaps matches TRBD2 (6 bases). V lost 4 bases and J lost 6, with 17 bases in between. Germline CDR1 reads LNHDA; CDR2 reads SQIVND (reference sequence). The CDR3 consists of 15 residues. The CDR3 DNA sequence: TGTGCCAGTAGTAAGAGTGCGGGGCCCAGGGATACGCAGTATTTT. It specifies CASSKSAGPRDTQYF.

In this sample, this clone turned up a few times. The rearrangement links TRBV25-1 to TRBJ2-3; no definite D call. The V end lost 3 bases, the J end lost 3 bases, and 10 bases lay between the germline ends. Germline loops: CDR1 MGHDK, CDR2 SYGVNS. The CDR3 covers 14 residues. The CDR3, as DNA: TGTGCCAGCAGTGACCTCGCGTCAACAGATACGCAGTATTTT. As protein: CASSDLASTDTQYF.